This TCR beta chain was sequenced during a study of blood T cell repertoires in COVID-19. Libraries were prepared by immunoSEQ multiplex PCR; TCRdb keeps only in-frame clonotypes and omits some of them. The sample contains 350,000 to 400,000 clones, approximately 87% of which appear only once. The CDR3 totals 13 residues. The ends were cut back, 0 bases at V and 4 bases at J, with 9 bases in the middle. Germline loops: CDR1 GTSNPN, CDR2 SVGIG (reference sequence). This receptor was identified in a woman aged 30 to 39 with acute COVID-19. The sequenced material came from PBMCs or T cells enriched from blood (not recorded which). The chain carries TRBV30 and TRBJ1-2; a weak D match, TRBD1 (5 bases). CDR3: CAWSVGARYGYTF. The CDR3 DNA follows: TGTGCCTGGAGTGTAGGGGCGCGCTATGGCTACACCTTC.